The 3 T cell receptor beta chains below were found in one sample sequenced in a study of T cell repertoires in cytomegalovirus infection. No antigens are known for them. Via MiXCR, TCRdb re-called the reads, giving one row per CDR3 protein. The sample shows just under 500,000 distinct CDR3 sequences, around a third of them seen only once. This material consisted of cultured PBMCs, taken from culture after CMV antigen stimulation. These receptors all come from a human donor in good health (CMV status not recorded). Some clones in this sample may be carry-over from other donors' samples.

This clonotype was found a few times. J is TRBJ2-7 and V is TRBV7-8; D remains ambiguous. Germline V CDR1 and CDR2: SGHVS, FQNEAQ. V was clipped by 2 bases and J by 5 bases, with 16 bases between them. This CDR3 has 15 amino acids. The CDR3 sequence is CASSLKWRSQDEQYF. DNA for the CDR3: TGTGCCAGCAGCTTAAAATGGCGCAGCCAGGACGAGCAGTACTTC.

This clonotype was picked up a small number of times. The J gene is TRBJ1-2, the V gene TRBV19, with D maybe TRBD1 (6 bases). This CDR3 is 16 amino acids long. Per the germline V gene, CDR1 is LNHDA and CDR2 is SQIVND (reference sequence). V lost 0 bases to trimming and J lost 4 bases, with 15 bases between them. CDR3 nucleotide sequence: TGTGCCAGTAGTATAGAACAGGGTGCGGTTGGCTATGGCTACACCTTC. Its protein product is CASSIEQGAVGYGYTF.

This clonotype was seen a few times. The chain joins TRBV6-2 or TRBV6-3 to TRBJ1-2, with no clear D. Trimming cost V 4 bases and J 6 bases, with 9 bases left between them. The CDR3 has 12 amino acids. Germline values: CDR1 MNHEY, CDR2 SVGEGT. CDR3 coding DNA: TGTGCCAGCAGTTTCGGACCGGATGGCTACACCTTC. This sequence encodes CASSFGPDGYTF.